The following is a T cell receptor beta chain sequence with its context. The antigen is not known. This entry belongs to a study of cytomegalovirus exposure and HLA in healthy donors. Study-wide findings and caveats: Reports described diagnosis of cytomegalovirus status by the classifier as highly specific and sensitive.

PCR was performed using 60 Vbeta and 13 Jbeta primers. Measured with immunoSEQ multiplex PCR; TCRdb has only the in-frame clones, and not every one. Counted here are 95,000 to 150,000 clones, around 82% occurring once; the ten biggest clones make up approximately 11%. The germline CDR1 and CDR2 sequences are SGHAT and FQNNGV. V was cut by 5 bases and J by 0 bases, with 17 bases left in between. The CDR3 contains 16 residues. The TCR originated in a man aged 25-45 years in good health and CMV-seropositive. The sequencing sample was made of PBMCs. V gene TRBV11-2 combines with J gene TRBJ2-7, with a possible D match to TRBD2 (6 bases). CDR3 nucleotides: TGTGCCAGCAGCACCCGGGGACTCCGAAGCTCCTACGAGCAGTACTTC. It codes for CASSTRGLRSSYEQYF.